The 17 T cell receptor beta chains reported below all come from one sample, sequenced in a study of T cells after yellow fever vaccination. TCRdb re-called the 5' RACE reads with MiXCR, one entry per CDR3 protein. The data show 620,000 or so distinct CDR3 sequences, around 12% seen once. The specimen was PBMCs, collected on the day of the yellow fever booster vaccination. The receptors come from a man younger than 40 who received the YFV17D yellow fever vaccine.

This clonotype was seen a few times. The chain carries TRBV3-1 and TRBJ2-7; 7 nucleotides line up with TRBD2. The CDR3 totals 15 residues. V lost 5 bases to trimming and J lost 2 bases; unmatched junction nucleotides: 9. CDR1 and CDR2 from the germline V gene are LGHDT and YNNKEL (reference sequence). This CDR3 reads CASSDTTSPTYEQYF. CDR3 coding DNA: TGTGCCAGCAGCGACACGACTAGCCCAACCTACGAGCAGTACTTC.

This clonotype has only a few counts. The CDR3 sequence is CASSEKTGELFF. DNA of the CDR3: TGTGCCAGTAGTGAGAAGACCGGGGAGCTGTTTTTT. This sequence joins TRBV19 and TRBJ2-2, with no clear D. V lost 5 bases, J lost 5 bases, and 6 bases lay in between. Germline V gives CDR1 LNHDA, CDR2 SQIVND (reference sequence). The CDR3 has 12 residues.

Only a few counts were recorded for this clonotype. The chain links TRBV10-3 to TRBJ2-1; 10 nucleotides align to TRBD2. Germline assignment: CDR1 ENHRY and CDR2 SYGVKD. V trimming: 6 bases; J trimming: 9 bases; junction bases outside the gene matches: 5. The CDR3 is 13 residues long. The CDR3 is CAISPRTSGEQFF. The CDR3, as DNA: TGTGCCATCAGCCCTAGGACTAGCGGTGAGCAGTTCTTC.

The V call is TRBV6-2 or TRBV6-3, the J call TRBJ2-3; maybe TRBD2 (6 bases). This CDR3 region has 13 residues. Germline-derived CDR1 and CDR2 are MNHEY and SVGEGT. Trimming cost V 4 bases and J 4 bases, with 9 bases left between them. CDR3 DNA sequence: TGTGCCAGCAGTTCAGGCGGGGCAGATACGCAGTATTTT. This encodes CASSSGGADTQYF.

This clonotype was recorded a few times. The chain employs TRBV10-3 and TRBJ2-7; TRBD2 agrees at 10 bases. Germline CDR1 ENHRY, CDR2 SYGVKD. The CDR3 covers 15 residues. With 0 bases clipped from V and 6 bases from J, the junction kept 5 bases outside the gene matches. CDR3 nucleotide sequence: TGTGCCATCAGTGAGTCGGTGGGACTAGCGAGCGAGCAGTACTTC. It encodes CAISESVGLASEQYF.

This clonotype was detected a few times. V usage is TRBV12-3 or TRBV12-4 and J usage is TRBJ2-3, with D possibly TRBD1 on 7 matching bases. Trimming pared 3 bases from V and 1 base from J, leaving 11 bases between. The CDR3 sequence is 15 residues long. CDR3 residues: CASSFRGTGTDTQYF. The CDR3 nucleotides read TGTGCCAGCAGTTTTCGGGGGACAGGCACAGATACGCAGTATTTT.

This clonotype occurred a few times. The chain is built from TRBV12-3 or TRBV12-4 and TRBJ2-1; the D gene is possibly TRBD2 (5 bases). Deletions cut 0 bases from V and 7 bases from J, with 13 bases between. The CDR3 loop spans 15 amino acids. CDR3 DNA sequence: TGTGCCAGCAGTTTAGCCCGGGGTATAAGGAATGAGCAGTTCTTC. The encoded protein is CASSLARGIRNEQFF.

The CDR3 bases are TGTGCCAGCTCCGCTGACAGGGAATACGGCTACACCTTC. It specifies CASSADREYGYTF. The chain has TRBV18 and TRBJ1-2, with 7 bases fitting TRBD1. Germline CDR1 and CDR2: KGHSH and LQKENI. The CDR3 consists of 13 residues. V lost 6 bases and J lost 8; bases outside the gene matches: 9.

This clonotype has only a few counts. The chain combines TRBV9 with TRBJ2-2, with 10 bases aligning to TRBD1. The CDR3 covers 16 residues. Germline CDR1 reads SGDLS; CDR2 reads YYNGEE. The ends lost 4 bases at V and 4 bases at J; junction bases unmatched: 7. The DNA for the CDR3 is TGTGCCAGCAGCACTGGGACAGGGGCCCTCACCGGGGAGCTGTTTTTT. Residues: CASSTGTGALTGELFF.

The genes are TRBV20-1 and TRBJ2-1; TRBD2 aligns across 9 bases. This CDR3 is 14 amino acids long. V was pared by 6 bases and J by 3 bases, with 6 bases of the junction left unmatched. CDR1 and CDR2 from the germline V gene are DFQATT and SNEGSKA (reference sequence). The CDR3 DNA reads TGCAGTGCCCGCAAGCGGGAGGTCTACAATGAGCAGTTCTTC. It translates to CSARKREVYNEQFF.

The CDR3 sequence: CSAALGGGTQYF. The CDR3, as DNA: TGCAGTGCCGCGCTAGGGGGGGGGACCCAGTACTTC. The rearrangement uses TRBV20-1 and TRBJ2-5; weak D call: TRBD2 (7 bases). V was pared by 6 bases and J by 7 bases, with 15 bases between. The germline gives CDR1 DFQATT, CDR2 SNEGSKA (reference sequence). This CDR3 has 12 residues.

CDR3 sequence (DNA): TGCAGTGCTAGAAAGCAGGATCAGCCCCAGCATTTT. The encoded protein is CSARKQDQPQHF. The V call is TRBV20-1, the J call TRBJ1-5; D gene ambiguous. Germline V CDR1 and CDR2: DFQATT, SNEGSKA (reference sequence). This CDR3 has 12 residues. The ends were cut back, 2 bases at V and 5 bases at J, with 7 bases in the middle.

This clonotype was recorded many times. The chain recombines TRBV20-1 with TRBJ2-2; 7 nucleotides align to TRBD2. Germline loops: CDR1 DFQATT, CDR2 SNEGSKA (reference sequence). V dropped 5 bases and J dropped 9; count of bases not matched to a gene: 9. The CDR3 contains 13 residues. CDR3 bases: TGCAGTGCTGCAGTCGAGGGAGGGTGGGAGCTGTTTTTT. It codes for CSAAVEGGWELFF.

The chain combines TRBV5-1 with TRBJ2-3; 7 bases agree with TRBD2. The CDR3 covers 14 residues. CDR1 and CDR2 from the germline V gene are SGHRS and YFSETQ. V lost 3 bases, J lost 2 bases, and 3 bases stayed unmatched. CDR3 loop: CASSWGRDTDTQYF. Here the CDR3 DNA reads TGCGCCAGCAGCTGGGGGAGGGACACAGATACGCAGTATTTT.

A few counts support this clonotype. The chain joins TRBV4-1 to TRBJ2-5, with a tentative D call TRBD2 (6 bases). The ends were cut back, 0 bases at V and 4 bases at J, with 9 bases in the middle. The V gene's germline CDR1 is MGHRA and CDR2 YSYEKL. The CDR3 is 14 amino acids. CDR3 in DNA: TGCGCCAGCAGCCAAGAGTCGGGGGTAGAGACCCAGTACTTC. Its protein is CASSQESGVETQYF.

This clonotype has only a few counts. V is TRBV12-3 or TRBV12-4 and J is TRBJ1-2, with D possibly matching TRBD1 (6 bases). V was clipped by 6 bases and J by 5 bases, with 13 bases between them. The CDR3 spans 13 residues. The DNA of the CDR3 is TGTGCCAGCAGGTCGACAGGAGGATATGGCTACACCTTC. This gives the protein CASRSTGGYGYTF.

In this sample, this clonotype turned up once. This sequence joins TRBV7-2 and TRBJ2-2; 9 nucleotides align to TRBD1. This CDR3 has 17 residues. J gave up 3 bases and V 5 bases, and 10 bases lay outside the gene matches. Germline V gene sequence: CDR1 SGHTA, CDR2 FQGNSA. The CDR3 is CASSIYPGQGYTGELFF. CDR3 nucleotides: TGTGCCAGCAGCATCTACCCGGGACAGGGCTACACCGGGGAGCTGTTTTTT. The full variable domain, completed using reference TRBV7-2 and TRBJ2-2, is GAGVSQSPSNKVTEKGKDVELRCDPISGHTALYWYRQSLGQGLEFLIYFQGNSAPDKSGLPSDRFSAERTGGSVSTLTIQRTQQEDSAVYLCASSIYPGQGYTGELFFGEGSRLTVL.